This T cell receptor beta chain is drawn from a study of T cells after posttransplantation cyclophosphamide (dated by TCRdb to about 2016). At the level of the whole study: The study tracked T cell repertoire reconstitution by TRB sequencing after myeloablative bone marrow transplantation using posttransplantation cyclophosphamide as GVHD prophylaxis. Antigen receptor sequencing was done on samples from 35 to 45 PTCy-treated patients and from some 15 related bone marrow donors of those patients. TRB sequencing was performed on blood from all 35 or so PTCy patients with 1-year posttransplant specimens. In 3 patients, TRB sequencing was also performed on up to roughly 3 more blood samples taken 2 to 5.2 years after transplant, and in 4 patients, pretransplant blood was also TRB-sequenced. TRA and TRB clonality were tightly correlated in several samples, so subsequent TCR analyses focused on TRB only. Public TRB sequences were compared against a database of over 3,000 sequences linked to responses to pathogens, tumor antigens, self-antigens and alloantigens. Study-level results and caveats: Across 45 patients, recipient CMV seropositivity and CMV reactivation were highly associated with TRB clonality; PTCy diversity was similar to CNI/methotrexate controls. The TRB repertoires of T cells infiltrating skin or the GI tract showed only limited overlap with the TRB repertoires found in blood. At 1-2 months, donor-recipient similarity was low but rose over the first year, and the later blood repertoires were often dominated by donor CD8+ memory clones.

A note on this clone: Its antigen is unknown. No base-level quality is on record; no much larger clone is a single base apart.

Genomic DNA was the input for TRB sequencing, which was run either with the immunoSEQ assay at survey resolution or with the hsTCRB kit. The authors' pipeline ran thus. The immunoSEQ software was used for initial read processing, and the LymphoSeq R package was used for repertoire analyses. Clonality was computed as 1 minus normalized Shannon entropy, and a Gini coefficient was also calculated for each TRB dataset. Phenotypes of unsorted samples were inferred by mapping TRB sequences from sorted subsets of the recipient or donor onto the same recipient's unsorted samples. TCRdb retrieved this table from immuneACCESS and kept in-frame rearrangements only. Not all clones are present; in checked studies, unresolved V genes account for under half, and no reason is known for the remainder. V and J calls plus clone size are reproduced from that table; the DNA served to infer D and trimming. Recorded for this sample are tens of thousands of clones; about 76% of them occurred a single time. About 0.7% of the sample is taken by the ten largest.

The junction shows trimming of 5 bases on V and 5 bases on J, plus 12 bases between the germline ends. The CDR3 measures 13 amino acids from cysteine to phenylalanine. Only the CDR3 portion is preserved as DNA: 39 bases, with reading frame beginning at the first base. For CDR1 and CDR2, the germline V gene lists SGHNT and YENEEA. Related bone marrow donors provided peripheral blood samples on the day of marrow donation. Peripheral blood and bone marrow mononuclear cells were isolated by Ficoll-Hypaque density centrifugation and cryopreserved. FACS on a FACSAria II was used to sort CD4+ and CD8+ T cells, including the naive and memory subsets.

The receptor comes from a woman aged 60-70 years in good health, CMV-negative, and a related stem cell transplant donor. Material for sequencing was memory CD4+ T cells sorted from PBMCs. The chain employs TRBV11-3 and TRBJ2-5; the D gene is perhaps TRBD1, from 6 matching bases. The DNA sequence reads TGTGCCAGCAGCCCAGGGGCCGGGGAGACCCAGTACTTC. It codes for CASSPGAGETQYF.